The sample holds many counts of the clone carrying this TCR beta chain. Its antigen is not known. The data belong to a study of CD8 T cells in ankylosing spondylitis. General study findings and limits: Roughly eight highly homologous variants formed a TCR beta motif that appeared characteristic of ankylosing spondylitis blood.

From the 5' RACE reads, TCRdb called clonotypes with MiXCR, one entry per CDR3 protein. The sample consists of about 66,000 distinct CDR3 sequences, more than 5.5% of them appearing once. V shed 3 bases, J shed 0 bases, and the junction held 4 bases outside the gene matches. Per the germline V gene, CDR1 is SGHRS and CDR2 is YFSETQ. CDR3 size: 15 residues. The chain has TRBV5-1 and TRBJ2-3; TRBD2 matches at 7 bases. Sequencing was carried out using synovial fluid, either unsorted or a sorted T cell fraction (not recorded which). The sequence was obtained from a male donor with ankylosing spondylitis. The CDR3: CASSWGLFSTDTQYF. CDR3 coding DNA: TGCGCCAGCAGCTGGGGACTATTCAGCACAGATACGCAGTATTTT.